The T cell receptor beta chain under discussion was sequenced for a study of cytomegalovirus exposure and HLA in healthy donors. Study results and caveats: The study reported that TCR beta sequences accurately predicted HLA-A and HLA-B alleles in most subjects.

Of note for this clone: Its antigen is not identified.

With 60 Vbeta and 13 Jbeta primers, the PCR was carried out. Method: immunoSEQ multiplex PCR; TCRdb's copy keeps in-frame clones and lacks some. This table holds roughly 260,000 clones, 84% found once. These donors counted as nominally healthy when sampled, but unrecorded immune exposures were likely. The material sequenced was PBMCs. This TCR derives from a woman between 40 and 50 years old in good health and CMV-seropositive.

In nucleotides, the CDR3 is TGTGCCAGCACGGCAGACAGGTCCCACGAGCAGTACTTC. As protein: CASTADRSHEQYF. The chain uses TRBV2 and TRBJ2-7; maybe TRBD1 (6 bases). V was clipped by 7 bases and J by 5 bases, with 15 bases between them. The length of the CDR3 is 13 residues. Germline lookup yields CDR1 SNHLY and CDR2 FYNNEI.